Below, 19 T cell receptor beta chains from the same sample are listed, as sequenced in a study of Ad26.COV2.S vaccination and SARS-CoV-2 variants. Treatment of the sample: 15 to 20 received Ad26.COV2.S at low or high dose, single or two shots; about 5 received placebo; per-sample allocation not given. Sampling was done on day 63 after the first vaccine or placebo injection. Assay: immunoSEQ multiplex PCR; the TCRdb copy retains only in-frame clones and omits some. This sample has 330,000 or so clones; roughly 88% occur once, and the top ten carry 4.5% to 7%. Source: peripheral blood, taken in a trial of Ad26.COV2.S vaccine versus placebo. Source of these receptors: a person aged 18 to 65 who received the Ad26.COV2.S COVID-19 vaccine or a placebo.

This clone appeared once. This sequence joins TRBV18 and TRBJ1-5; D remains ambiguous. V dropped 3 bases and J dropped 1 base, with 16 bases sitting between them. Germline assignment: CDR1 KGHSH and CDR2 LQKENI. The CDR3 runs 17 residues. CDR3 nucleotides: TGTGCCAGCTCACCGTTGGGGTATAGTAGCAGCAATCAGCCCCAGCATTTT. This sequence encodes CASSPLGYSSSNQPQHF.

The chain employs TRBV6-2 or TRBV6-3 and TRBJ1-1; 9 bases map to TRBD1. This CDR3 has 16 amino acids. Germline assignment: CDR1 MNHEY and CDR2 SVGEGT. The junction had 6 bases not matched to a gene; V was cut back by 0 bases and J by 4 bases. CDR3 amino acids: CASSYSGQGSSTEAFF. The CDR3 DNA sequence: TGTGCCAGCAGTTACTCGGGACAGGGTTCGAGCACTGAAGCTTTCTTT.

The V gene is TRBV29-1, the J gene TRBJ2-1; D uncertain. The CDR3 is 19 residues long. Between the trimmed V and J ends, which lost 0 bases and 0 bases, there was a span of 21 bases. In germline, CDR1 is SQVTM, CDR2 ANQGSEA. CDR3 DNA: TGCAGCGTTGAAGATCTCTTAGGCCTCGGCCTAAGCTCCTACAATGAGCAGTTCTTC. This gives the protein CSVEDLLGLGLSSYNEQFF.

The rearrangement uses TRBV5-1 and TRBJ2-5, with unresolved D. Germline V lookup: CDR1 SGHRS, CDR2 YFSETQ. The V end was cut by 2 bases, the J end by 0 bases, with 17 bases between. The CDR3 covers 17 residues. CDR3 amino acids: CASSFSPYSGHQETQYF. The CDR3 DNA reads as TGCGCCAGCAGCTTTTCCCCCTATTCAGGCCACCAAGAGACCCAGTACTTC.

This chain joins TRBV19 and TRBJ2-2, with D tentatively TRBD2 (7 bases). Trimming shortened V by 3 bases and J by 6 bases, and 11 bases separated the two germline ends. The germline gives CDR1 LNHDA, CDR2 SQIVND (reference sequence). This CDR3 spans 14 amino acids. Here the CDR3 DNA reads TGTGCCAGTAGTATGGGGGGGGCACCCGGGGAGCTGTTTTTT. Its protein is CASSMGGAPGELFF.

The V gene is TRBV20-1, the J gene TRBJ2-3; 8 bases agree with TRBD2. Germline V gene sequence: CDR1 DFQATT, CDR2 SNEGSKA (reference sequence). Losses at the gene ends were 3 bases for V and 2 bases for J; bases not matched to a gene: 4. The length of the CDR3 is 14 residues. CDR3: CSASKRGFTDTQYF. DNA for the CDR3: TGCAGTGCTAGTAAGCGGGGGTTCACAGATACGCAGTATTTT.

V is TRBV18 and J is TRBJ1-5; D ambiguous. V lost 4 bases and J 7 bases, leaving 11 bases between the germline ends. The germline CDR1 and CDR2 sequences are KGHSH and LQKENI. CDR3 size: 13 residues. This CDR3 reads CASSRDPEQPQHF. CDR3 nucleotides: TGTGCCAGCTCACGGGATCCTGAACAGCCCCAGCATTTT.

This rearrangement joins TRBV15 to TRBJ1-4; tentatively, D is TRBD1 (6 bases). The CDR3 loop spans 17 amino acids. Trimming removed 5 bases from V and 4 bases from J, with 20 bases in between. In germline, CDR1 is LNHNV, CDR2 YYDKDF (reference sequence). CDR3 sequence (DNA): TGTGCCACCAGCGCCCGGGGGTCGGGGGCCTATAATGAAAAACTGTTTTTT. This translates into CATSARGSGAYNEKLFF.

Details on this clone: Other DNA sequences in this sample translate to the same CDR3. The V and J genes are TRBV4-3 and TRBJ1-5; weak D call: TRBD1 (5 bases). CDR3 length: 16 residues. Looked up from germline, CDR1 is LGHNA and CDR2 is YSLEER. V dropped 0 bases and J dropped 0 bases, with 9 bases sitting between them. The CDR3 is CASSQDRGGSNQPQHF. CDR3 nucleotide sequence: TGCGCCAGCAGCCAAGATAGGGGCGGTAGCAATCAGCCCCAGCATTTT.

The rearrangement links TRBV12-3 or TRBV12-4 to TRBJ2-1; D may be TRBD1 (5 bases). The V and J ends lost 7 bases and 7 bases respectively, with 11 bases between them. The CDR3 totals 12 residues. CDR3 nucleotide sequence: TGTGCCAGCACCCGCGCAGGGAATGAGCAGTTCTTC. The encoded protein is CASTRAGNEQFF.

The J gene is TRBJ2-1, the V gene TRBV7-9; perhaps TRBD2 as D (6 bases). There are 13 residues in the CDR3. Germline lookup yields CDR1 SEHNR and CDR2 FQNEAQ (reference sequence). V was trimmed by 8 bases and J by 0 bases, leaving 8 bases between them. The CDR3 nucleotides read TGTGCCAGCGCGACTAGCTCCTACAATGAGCAGTTCTTC. Translated, it gives CASATSSYNEQFF.

The chain employs TRBV4-2 and TRBJ2-1; TRBD1 matches 7 bases. CDR1 is LGHNA, CDR2 YNFKEQ, per germline. The CDR3 is 15 residues long. Trimming took 5 bases from V and 5 from J; bases not matched to a gene: 9. CDR3 nucleotides: TGTGCCAGCAGCTCCGGGACAGAGGATAACAATGAGCAGTTCTTC. Protein product: CASSSGTEDNNEQFF.

Written as DNA, the CDR3 is TGTGCCAGCAGCTTCACTCCGGGACAGGGTGGGCAGTACTTC. It specifies CASSFTPGQGGQYF. J is TRBJ2-7 and V is TRBV7-2; 9 bases agree with TRBD1. The CDR3 totals 14 residues. Germline CDR1 SGHTA, CDR2 FQGNSA. The V gene end was trimmed by 3 bases and the J gene end by 9 bases; junction bases not matched to a gene: 9.

The CDR3 DNA is TGTGCCTGGGCCCAGACAGCAGCTCTTTATGGCTACACCTTC. It encodes CAWAQTAALYGYTF. This chain uses TRBV30 with TRBJ1-2; weak D call: TRBD1 (5 bases). Trimming took off 5 bases at V and 5 bases at J, with 18 bases between the two ends. The CDR3 is 14 residues long. Germline V lookup: CDR1 GTSNPN, CDR2 SVGIG (reference sequence).

As to this clone: The same CDR3 arises from other DNA sequences in this sample as well. V and J are TRBV11-3 and TRBJ1-4; D is ambiguous. In germline, CDR1 is SGHNT, CDR2 YENEEA. The CDR3 runs 15 residues. Trimming left V 1 base short and J 5 bases short, with 11 bases between. The CDR3 bases are TGTGCCAGCAGCTTAGGGTCGGGAACAAATGAAAAACTGTTTTTT. Translating gives CASSLGSGTNEKLFF. Supplemented by reference TRBV11-3 and TRBJ1-4, the full variable domain reads EAGVVQSPRYKIIEKKQPVAFWCNPISGHNTLYWYLQNLGQGPELLIRYENEEAVDDSQLPKDRFSAERLKGVDSTLKIQPAELGDSAVYLCASSLGSGTNEKLFFGSGTQLSVL.

This chain connects TRBV10-1 to TRBJ2-2, with D uncertain. This CDR3 has 13 residues. The V gene lost 3 bases and the J gene lost 5 bases, with 7 bases spanning the gap. The V gene's germline CDR1 is WNHNN and CDR2 SYGVQD (reference sequence). The CDR3 DNA reads as TGCGCCAGCAGTGATGTCGGTACCGGGGAGCTGTTTTTT. Amino acid sequence: CASSDVGTGELFF.

V gene TRBV28 combines with J gene TRBJ1-2; D is ambiguous. V shed 1 base and J shed 3 bases, with 6 bases lying between them. Germline assignment: CDR1 MDHEN and CDR2 SYDVKM. The CDR3 extends over 13 amino acids. CDR3 residues: CASSLSTDYGYTF. CDR3 nucleotides: TGTGCCAGCAGTTTATCAACAGACTATGGCTACACCTTC.

The CDR3 protein is CASSKGRGANTGELFF. CDR3 coding DNA: TGTGCCAGCTCAAAAGGCAGGGGGGCGAACACCGGGGAGCTGTTTTTT. The gene calls are TRBV18 and TRBJ2-2, with D possibly TRBD1 on 7 matching bases. V shed 5 bases and J shed 0 bases, with 13 bases lying between them. This CDR3 comprises 16 residues. CDR1 KGHSH and CDR2 LQKENI come from the germline V gene. The full variable domain, in which reference TRBV18 and TRBJ2-2 provide the parts outside the CDR3, is NAGVMQNPRHLVRRRGQEARLRCSPMKGHSHVYWYRQLPEEGLKFMVYLQKENIIDESGMPKERFSAEFPKEGPSILRIQQVVRGDSAAYFCASSKGRGANTGELFFGEGSRLTVL.

The chain recombines TRBV4-3 with TRBJ1-1, with D perhaps TRBD1 (5 bases). This CDR3 is 17 amino acids long. Trimming took off 0 bases at V and 0 bases at J, with 14 bases between the two ends. Germline lookup yields CDR1 LGHNA and CDR2 YSLEER. The CDR3 coding sequence is TGCGCCAGCAGCCAAGAATCGGCAGGGTCCCTGAACACTGAAGCTTTCTTT. Amino acids: CASSQESAGSLNTEAFF.